The 28 T cell receptor beta chains below were found in one sample sequenced in a study of blood T cells in healthy people across ages. Combining a sample-barcoded 5' primer with a J-beta primer mix, a second PCR ran for about 7 to 11 cycles. MiXCR was run by TCRdb on the 5' RACE reads, yielding one entry per CDR3 protein. The sample has hundreds of thousands of distinct CDR3 sequences; 21% are singletons. The sequenced material came from blood. The receptors derive from a man in his 70s in good health.

The V call is TRBV7-2, the J call TRBJ2-7, with 8 bases aligning to TRBD1. J lost 2 bases, V lost 9 bases, and 3 bases had no gene match. The germline V gene has CDR1 SGHTA and CDR2 FQGNSA. The CDR3 has 12 residues. DNA of the CDR3: TGTGCCAGTGCGGACAGGGCCTACGAGCAGTACTTC. Translation gives CASADRAYEQYF.

V gene TRBV20-1 combines with J gene TRBJ2-5; 9 bases align to TRBD2. J lost 1 base, V lost 0 bases, and 6 bases had no gene match. The CDR3 extends over 16 amino acids. The germline V gene has CDR1 DFQATT and CDR2 SNEGSKA (reference sequence). CDR3 in amino acids: CSARDRRGGFQETQYF. CDR3 DNA sequence: TGCAGTGCTAGAGATCGGCGGGGGGGGTTCCAAGAGACCCAGTACTTC.

This clonotype came up a few times. The rearrangement joins TRBV5-1 to TRBJ2-5; D may be TRBD1 (6 bases). Per the germline V gene, CDR1 is SGHRS and CDR2 is YFSETQ. V shed 2 bases and J shed 5 bases, with 16 bases lying between them. The length of the CDR3 is 15 residues. Here the CDR3 DNA reads TGCGCCAGCAGCTTAGACAGGAAGGCAGGGGAGACCCAGTACTTC. Translation: CASSLDRKAGETQYF.

This clonotype was counted at least ten times. V is TRBV9 and J is TRBJ2-5; 8 positions agree with TRBD2. V was pared by 0 bases and J by 5 bases, with 6 bases of the junction left unmatched. The CDR3 has 15 residues. CDR1 is SGDLS and CDR2 is YYNGEE in the germline V gene. DNA for the CDR3: TGTGCCAGCAGCGTAGATGGCGGGAGGATGGAGACCCAGTACTTC. Residues: CASSVDGGRMETQYF.

V is TRBV5-1 and J is TRBJ1-3; 12 nucleotides line up with TRBD1. The junction had 6 bases not matched to a gene; V was cut back by 4 bases and J by 4 bases. The germline V gene encodes CDR1 SGHRS and CDR2 YFSETQ. CDR3 length: 16 amino acids. The CDR3 DNA sequence: TGCGCCAGCAGCCAGGGACAGGGGGCAAGAGGAAACACCATATATTTT. Translation: CASSQGQGARGNTIYF.

The chain has TRBV27 and TRBJ2-3; D tentatively reads TRBD1 or TRBD2 (5 bases each). Germline V gene lookup returns CDR1 MNHEY and CDR2 SMNVEV (reference sequence). V was pared by 7 bases and J by 0 bases, with 11 bases between. The CDR3 runs 14 residues. CDR3 loop: CASTGAVSTDTQYF. CDR3 nucleotide sequence: TGTGCCAGCACCGGGGCGGTAAGCACAGATACGCAGTATTTT.

This chain uses TRBV12-3 or TRBV12-4 with TRBJ1-4, with D hard to call. V was trimmed by 4 bases and J by 8 bases, leaving 20 bases between them. This CDR3 region has 16 residues. This CDR3 reads CASSSASGLVREKLFF. DNA of the CDR3: TGTGCCAGCAGTTCCGCCTCAGGCCTGGTGAGGGAAAAACTGTTTTTT.

This chain connects TRBV5-5 to TRBJ2-3; D not certain. With 4 bases removed from V and 0 bases from J, the gap between germline ends came to 9 bases. Per the germline V gene, CDR1 is SGHKS and CDR2 is YYEKEE (reference sequence). This CDR3 region has 14 residues. The CDR3 region has the DNA TGTGCCAGCAGCCCACAGATTAGCACAGATACGCAGTATTTT. This sequence encodes CASSPQISTDTQYF.

V is TRBV5-1 and J is TRBJ1-2; D remains ambiguous. CDR1 and CDR2 from the germline V gene are SGHRS and YFSETQ. There are 13 residues in the CDR3. V shed 2 bases and J shed 3 bases, with 8 bases lying between them. The CDR3 sequence: CASSFDGDYGYTF. In nucleotides, the CDR3 is TGCGCCAGCAGCTTTGACGGGGACTATGGCTACACCTTC.

CDR3 sequence: CSARINRASTDTQYF. In DNA, the CDR3 is TGCAGTGCTAGGATTAACAGAGCGAGCACAGATACGCAGTATTTT. V gene TRBV20-1 combines with J gene TRBJ2-3, with D unclear. There are 15 residues in the CDR3. Between the trimmed V and J ends, which lost 3 bases and 0 bases, there was a span of 13 bases. The germline V gene encodes CDR1 DFQATT and CDR2 SNEGSKA (reference sequence).

In the case of this clonotype: The junction differs from germline at one of its ends, possibly a read error. V and J are TRBV12-3 or TRBV12-4 and TRBJ1-6; 8 bases match TRBD1. The CDR3 length is 18 residues. CDR3 residues: CTSSLARLTGAWNSPLHF. Written as DNA, the CDR3 is TGTACCAGCAGTTTAGCGCGCCTGACAGGGGCATGGAATTCACCCCTCCACTTT.

This chain links TRBV5-1 with TRBJ1-1; the D gene is possibly TRBD1 (5 bases). The germline V gene has CDR1 SGHRS and CDR2 YFSETQ. The ends were cut back, 0 bases at V and 4 bases at J, with 13 bases in the middle. The length of the CDR3 is 15 residues. The CDR3 nucleotides read TGCGCCAGCAGCTTGGCGGGGGTTCTTGGCACTGAAGCTTTCTTT. This translates into CASSLAGVLGTEAFF.

The CDR3 DNA reads as TGTGCCAGCAGCGAGGCCTGGGGCGGGGGAGAGAACACTGAAGCTTTCTTT. It translates to CASSEAWGGGENTEAFF. V usage is TRBV7-6 and J usage is TRBJ1-1, with D perhaps matching TRBD1 (5 bases). Trimming removed 5 bases at V and 1 base at J, with 20 bases between. In germline, CDR1 is SGHVS, CDR2 FNYEAQ. The CDR3 contains 17 residues.

This clonotype was found a few times. The rearrangement joins TRBV20-1 to TRBJ2-5; TRBD2 aligns across 10 bases. The assigned J gene may be wrong: the sequence end matches TRBJ2-7 better. The CDR3 totals 14 residues. Looked up from germline, CDR1 is DFQATT and CDR2 is SNEGSKA (reference sequence). CDR3 nucleotides: TGCAGTGCTAGTAGGAGCGGGAGGGCAGACGAGCAGTACTTC. Translating it yields CSASRSGRADEQYF.

This clonotype was counted between two and nine times. The rearrangement links TRBV7-9 to TRBJ2-1, with D possibly matching TRBD1 (5 bases). V lost 1 base, J lost 13 bases, and 11 bases lay in between. The CDR3 length is 12 residues. CDR1 and CDR2 (germline): SEHNR, FQNEAQ (reference sequence). The CDR3 region has the DNA TGTGCCAGCAGCTTAGGCCCAGGGTTACAGTTCTTC. Encoded protein: CASSLGPGLQFF.

This clonotype has a handful of counts. The chain combines TRBV20-1 with TRBJ2-1; no reliable D call. This CDR3 comprises 14 residues. Germline CDR1 DFQATT, CDR2 SNEGSKA (reference sequence). Trimming pared 2 bases from V and 0 bases from J, leaving 8 bases between. The CDR3 DNA reads as TGCAGTGCTAGAAGACAAAGCTCCTACAATGAGCAGTTCTTC. Translation gives CSARRQSSYNEQFF.

This clonotype came up a few times. The chain employs TRBV15 and TRBJ2-1, with no clear D. The DNA end lines up better with TRBJ2-5; the J call may be wrong. This CDR3 comprises 14 residues. Germline loops: CDR1 LNHNV, CDR2 YYDKDF (reference sequence). In nucleotides, the CDR3 is TGTGCCACCAGCAGAGTTTTCGGCGCAGAGACCCAGTACTTC. Translated: CATSRVFGAETQYF.

The J gene is TRBJ1-4, the V gene TRBV29-1, with 10 bases identical to TRBD1. The germline V gene has CDR1 SQVTM and CDR2 ANQGSEA. The junction had 0 bases not matched to a gene; V was cut back by 6 bases and J by 5 bases. This CDR3 has 12 amino acids. The DNA of the CDR3 is TGCAGCGTGGGACAGGGGAATGAAAAACTGTTTTTT. Its protein product is CSVGQGNEKLFF. Combining the CDR3 with reference TRBV29-1 and TRBJ1-4 gives the whole variable domain SAVISQKPSRDICQRGTSLTIQCQVDSQVTMMFWYRQQPGQSLTLIATANQGSEATYESGFVIDKFPISRPNLTFSTLTVSNMSPEDSSIYLCSVGQGNEKLFFGSGTQLSVL.

This clonotype was detected many times. The chain combines TRBV5-1 with TRBJ1-4, with 7 bases aligning to TRBD1. The ends lost 3 bases at V and 0 bases at J; junction bases unmatched: 2. Germline-derived CDR1 and CDR2 are SGHRS and YFSETQ. This CDR3 is built from 15 residues. The CDR3 DNA sequence: TGCGCCAGCAGCTCTACAGGGGCAACTAATGAAAAACTGTTTTTT. This translates into CASSSTGATNEKLFF.

This chain connects TRBV7-6 to TRBJ2-3; perhaps TRBD2 as D (7 bases). Trimming stripped 3 bases from V and 6 bases from J, with 22 bases between. CDR3 length: 17 residues. CDR1 and CDR2 from the germline V gene are SGHVS and FNYEAQ. The CDR3 nucleotides are TGTGCCAGCAGCTTTCCCCGGGGGGCTGGGGAGGTGGATACGCAGTATTTT. It translates to CASSFPRGAGEVDTQYF.

DNA of the CDR3: TGTGCCAGCAGCGGACAGGGATCGAGCTCCTACGAGCAGTACTTC. Amino acids: CASSGQGSSSYEQYF. The gene calls are TRBV9 and TRBJ2-7; TRBD1 matches at 7 bases. CDR1 and CDR2 (germline): SGDLS, YYNGEE. J gave up 0 bases and V 3 bases, and 6 bases lay outside the gene matches. The CDR3 has 15 residues.

The V gene is TRBV9, the J gene TRBJ1-4, with a weak D call TRBD1 (5 bases). CDR3 length: 16 residues. V gave up 4 bases and J gave up 7 bases, with 20 bases separating them. The germline gives CDR1 SGDLS, CDR2 YYNGEE. DNA of the CDR3: TGTGCCAGCAGCCCCATAGGGCAGGGAGGATCTGAAAAACTGTTTTTT. This gives the protein CASSPIGQGGSEKLFF.

This clonotype was seen a few times. V usage is TRBV12-3 or TRBV12-4 and J usage is TRBJ2-2; D not resolved. The CDR3 extends over 13 amino acids. V shed 2 bases and J shed 5 bases, with 6 bases lying between them. CDR3 loop: CASSLSDTGELFF. Here the CDR3 DNA reads TGTGCCAGCAGTTTATCGGATACCGGGGAGCTGTTTTTT.

The V and J genes are TRBV29-1 and TRBJ2-1; D gene unclear. CDR1 and CDR2 from the germline V gene are SQVTM and ANQGSEA. The V end lost 4 bases, the J end lost 0 bases, and 16 bases lay between the germline ends. CDR3 length: 16 residues. CDR3 sequence reads: CSVGSGGPSSYNEQFF. The CDR3 DNA reads as TGCAGCGTTGGTTCGGGCGGCCCGTCCTCCTACAATGAGCAGTTCTTC.

This chain connects TRBV20-1 to TRBJ2-3, with D unclear. Per the germline V gene, CDR1 is DFQATT and CDR2 is SNEGSKA (reference sequence). Trimming shortened V by 5 bases and J by 1 base, and 7 bases separated the two germline ends. The CDR3 consists of 12 residues. The CDR3 reads CSAAIGTDTQYF. CDR3 nucleotides: TGCAGTGCTGCTATAGGCACAGATACGCAGTATTTT.

The chain has TRBV11-2 and TRBJ2-1; D may be TRBD2 (7 bases). Trimming left V 1 base short and J 1 base short, with 20 bases between. The CDR3 is 19 residues long. CDR1 SGHAT and CDR2 FQNNGV come from the germline V gene. The CDR3 nucleotides read TGTGCCAGCAGCTTAGTGGTTCGGGGGGCGAGAATGTCCTACAATGAGCAGTTCTTC. Encoded protein: CASSLVVRGARMSYNEQFF.

The chain links TRBV5-6 to TRBJ2-3, with 10 nucleotides matching TRBD2. Trimming cost V 3 bases and J 4 bases; bases outside gene matches: 5. Germline CDR1 reads SGHDT; CDR2 reads YYEEEE. CDR3 length: 15 residues. The CDR3 here is CASSSASGSADTQYF. The CDR3 DNA reads as TGTGCCAGCAGCTCTGCTAGCGGGAGCGCAGATACGCAGTATTTT. The entire variable domain, with the rest obtained from reference TRBV5-6 and TRBJ2-3, is as follows: DAGVTQSPTHLIKTRGQQVTLRCSPKSGHDTVSWYQQALGQGPQFIFQYYEEEERQRGNFPDRFSGHQFPNYSSELNVNALLLGDSALYLCASSSASGSADTQYFGPGTRLTVL.

This clonotype was detected a few times. The germline gene is not matched at one end of the junction; a read error may be the cause. V gene TRBV2 combines with J gene TRBJ2-2; 7 nucleotides align to TRBD1. CDR3 length: 15 residues. Per the germline V gene, CDR1 is SNHLY and CDR2 is FYNNEI. CDR3 DNA sequence: TGTGCCAGCAGGGCCGGGACAGCGAACGCCGGGGAGCTGTTTTTT. It specifies CASRAGTANAGELFF.